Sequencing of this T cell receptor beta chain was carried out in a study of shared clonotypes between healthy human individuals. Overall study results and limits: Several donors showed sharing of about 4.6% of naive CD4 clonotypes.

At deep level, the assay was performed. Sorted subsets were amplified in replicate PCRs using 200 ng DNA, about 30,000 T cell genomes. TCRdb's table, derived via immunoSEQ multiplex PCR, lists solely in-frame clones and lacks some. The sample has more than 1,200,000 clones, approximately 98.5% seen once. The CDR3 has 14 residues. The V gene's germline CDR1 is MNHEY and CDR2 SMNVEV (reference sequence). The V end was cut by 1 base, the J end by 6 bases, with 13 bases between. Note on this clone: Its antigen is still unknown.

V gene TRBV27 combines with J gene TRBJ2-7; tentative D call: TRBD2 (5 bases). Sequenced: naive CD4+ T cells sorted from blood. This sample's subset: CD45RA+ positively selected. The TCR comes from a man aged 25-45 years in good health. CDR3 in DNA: TGTGCCAGCAGTTTATTCTGGCAGGCGGGCGAGCAGTACTTC. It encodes CASSLFWQAGEQYF.